Listed below are T cell receptor beta chains from one sample, sequenced in a study of shared T cell receptors in the human thymus. Sequenced by immunoSEQ multiplex PCR; TCRdb stores in-frame clones only, minus some. In the table there are 700,000 or so clones, approximately 83% of which are singletons. These data were likewise used in another study, on human thymus T cells.

Sequencing was done on a sample of thymocytes. The receptors shown here come from a girl under three years old with a congenital heart defect. The CDR3 runs from the conserved cysteine through the conserved F or W. A D gene is named only where the DNA matches it firmly. Rows may omit the clone size; those that give it use once, few, many or a size class.

length	D	V	J	size	DNA	CDR3
16	TRBD1	TRBV9	TRBJ1-2	.	TGTGCCAGCAGCCTGCAGGAGGGCGGGGACAGCAATGGCTACACCTTC	CASSLQEGGDSNGYTF
14	TRBD1	TRBV6-6	TRBJ2-7	.	TGTGCCAGCAGTTCACGACAGGGGGCTGGGGAGCAGTACTTC	CASSSRQGAGEQYF
13	TRBD1	TRBV28	TRBJ2-7	.	TGTGCGTGGGGGGGACAGGGGGGCCACGAGCAGTACTTC	CAWGGQGGHEQYF
16	.	TRBV27	TRBJ2-5	once	TGTGCCAGCAGTACTCCGAGAGGCAGGGATCGGGAGACCCAGTACTTC	CASSTPRGRDRETQYF
14	.	TRBV14	TRBJ1-1	.	TGTGCCAGCAGCCAAGCCCGATGGCAGGGAGAAGCTTTCTTT	CASSQARWQGEAFF
15	TRBD1	TRBV28	TRBJ1-2	.	TGTGCCAGCAGAAACCGGGACAGGACTAACTATGGCTACACCTTC	CASRNRDRTNYGYTF
15	.	TRBV12-2	TRBJ2-7	.	TGTGCAAGTCGCTCACAGGGATTCTGGCCCTACGAGCAGTACTTC	CASRSQGFWPYEQYF
16	.	TRBV14	TRBJ2-5	once	TGTGCCAGCAGCCAAGATTTTCGGCAGGGGAAAGAGACCCAGTACTTC	CASSQDFRQGKETQYF
17	TRBD1	TRBV29-1	TRBJ2-6	.	TGCAGCGTTGGGGGAAGGGGGCGAGAGACTGGGGCCAACGTCCTGACTTTC	CSVGGRGRETGANVLTF
15	.	TRBV5-1	TRBJ2-3	.	TGCGCCAGCAGCTTGAGGGGGGGCTGGGCAGATACGCAGTATTTT	CASSLRGGWADTQYF
16	TRBD1	TRBV4-1	TRBJ1-5	.	TGCGCCAGCAGCCAAGGACGACAGGGACCCAATCAGCCCCAGCATTTT	CASSQGRQGPNQPQHF
15	.	TRBV7-2	TRBJ1-1	.	TGTGCCAGCAGCTTATACCCGGGGATGAGGACTGAAGCTTTCTTT	CASSLYPGMRTEAFF
16	TRBD1	TRBV7-3	TRBJ1-3	.	TGTGCCAGCAGCTTAAGAGGGGGCAAAGCGGGAAACACCATATATTTT	CASSLRGGKAGNTIYF
10	TRBD1	TRBV20-1	TRBJ2-1	.	TGCAGTGCCACAGGGGATGAGCAGTTCTTC	CSATGDEQFF
16	TRBD1	TRBV5-1	TRBJ1-3	.	TGCGCCAGCAGCTTCGACAGGGCCGGCGGTGGAAACACCATATATTTT	CASSFDRAGGGNTIYF
12	.	TRBV5-8	TRBJ1-2	.	TGTGCCAGCAGGGAGAAGGTCCCTGGCTACACCTTC	CASREKVPGYTF
17	.	TRBV28	TRBJ1-2	once	TGTGCCAGCAGTTTATTGGTGGGAGGAACCCATTTCTATGGCTACACCTTC	CASSLLVGGTHFYGYTF
13	TRBD1	TRBV30	TRBJ2-7	.	TGTGCCTGGGAGGACAGGGGCTTCTACGAGCAGTACTTC	CAWEDRGFYEQYF
14	.	TRBV25-1	TRBJ1-6	.	TGTGCCAGCAGTGATCGGTTCAGGGATTCACCCCTCCACTTT	CASSDRFRDSPLHF
16	.	TRBV15	TRBJ1-6	.	TGTGCCACCAGCAGTACCCCAGGGGACTATAATTCACCCCTCCACTTT	CATSSTPGDYNSPLHF
16	TRBD2	TRBV11-2	TRBJ2-5	.	TGTGCCACCCAAATAAAGACGGGGGGTGTCGGGGAGACCCAGTACTTC	CATQIKTGGVGETQYF
15	.	TRBV25-1	TRBJ1-2	.	TGTGCCAGCAGGCGGGACGGACTCGGGAACTATGGCTACACCTTC	CASRRDGLGNYGYTF
17	TRBD1	TRBV4-3	TRBJ1-1	.	TGCGCCAGCAGCCAAGATCGGGGACAGAGAATGAACACTGAAGCTTTCTTT	CASSQDRGQRMNTEAFF